The 5 T cell receptor beta chains below were found in one sample sequenced in a study of technical replicates of blood from a few donors. Sequencing used immunoSEQ multiplex PCR; TCRdb keeps in-frame clones, though not all of them. The table records 14,000 or so clones, 84% of them present only once. Sequencing input: PBMCs. These receptors all come from a human donor in good health.

Comment on this clone: One end of the junction is discordant with germline, which a read error may explain. This chain uses TRBV11-2 with TRBJ1-2; D gene ambiguous. The germline V gene encodes CDR1 SGHAT and CDR2 FQNNGV. CDR3 size: 11 residues. In DNA, the CDR3 is TGTGCCAGCAGCCCTAAGTATGGCTACACCTTC. This encodes CASSPKYGYTF.

The chain combines TRBV29-1 with TRBJ1-1; no clear D. CDR1 SQVTM and CDR2 ANQGSEA come from the germline V gene. The CDR3 is 8 amino acids. Trimming stripped 7 bases from V and 8 bases from J, with 5 bases between. CDR3 nucleotide sequence: TGCAGCGCCAGAGAAGCTTTCTTT. Protein product: CSAREAFF.

The V call is TRBV11-2, the J call TRBJ2-1; 9 bases fit TRBD2. The germline V gene encodes CDR1 SGHAT and CDR2 FQNNGV. V shed 7 bases and J 12 bases; nucleotides not matched to a gene: 16. The CDR3 spans 15 residues. CDR3 nucleotides: TGTGCCAGCAATCCAATAGCGGGAGTGACGGGGGGGCAGTTCTTC. This encodes CASNPIAGVTGGQFF.

The gene calls are TRBV14 and TRBJ2-5; 7 nucleotides agree with TRBD1. J gave up 6 bases and V 4 bases, and 14 bases lay outside the gene matches. The CDR3 runs 16 residues. From germline, CDR1 is SGHDN and CDR2 FVKESK. The CDR3 DNA reads as TGTGCCAGCAGCCCGACCCGACAGGGCGGTAAGAAGACCCAGTACTTC. This codes for CASSPTRQGGKKTQYF.

This chain joins TRBV4-2 and TRBJ2-7; TRBD2 agrees at 8 bases. V was clipped by 8 bases and J by 2 bases; unmatched bases: 8. The CDR3 runs 14 residues. Germline values: CDR1 LGHNA, CDR2 YNFKEQ. CDR3 loop: CASSLAGAPYEQYF. The DNA for the CDR3 is TGTGCCAGCTCCCTAGCGGGCGCCCCCTACGAGCAGTACTTC.